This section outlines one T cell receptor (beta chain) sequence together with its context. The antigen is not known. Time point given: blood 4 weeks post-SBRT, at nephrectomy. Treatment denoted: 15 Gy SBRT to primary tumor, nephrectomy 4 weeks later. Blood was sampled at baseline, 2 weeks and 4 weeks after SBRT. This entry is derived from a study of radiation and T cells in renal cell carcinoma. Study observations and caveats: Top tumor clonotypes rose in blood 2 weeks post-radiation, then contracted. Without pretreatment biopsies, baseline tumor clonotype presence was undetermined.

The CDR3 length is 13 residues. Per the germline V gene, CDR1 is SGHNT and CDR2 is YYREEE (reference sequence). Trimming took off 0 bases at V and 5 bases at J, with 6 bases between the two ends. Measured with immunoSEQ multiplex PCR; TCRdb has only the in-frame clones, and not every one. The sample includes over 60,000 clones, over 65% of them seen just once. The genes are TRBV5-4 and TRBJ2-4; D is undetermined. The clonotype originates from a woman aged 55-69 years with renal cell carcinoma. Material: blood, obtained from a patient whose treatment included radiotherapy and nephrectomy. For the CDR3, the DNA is TGTGCCAGCAGCTTGGTTCTGGAAAACATTCAGTACTTC. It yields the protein CASSLVLENIQYF.